This TCR beta chain was recovered during a study of Ad26.COV2.S vaccination and SARS-CoV-2 variants. Study overall: As a participant in COV1001, the donor was in the Ad26.COV2.S trial arm.

Stated treatment: some 20 received Ad26.COV2.S at low or high dose, single or two shots; 5 received placebo; per-sample allocation not given. Collection of the samples took place on day 63 after the first injection of vaccine or placebo. Trimming shortened V by 3 bases and J by 2 bases, and 12 bases separated the two germline ends. The CDR3 contains 15 residues. Germline loops: CDR1 SGHDT, CDR2 YYEEEE. Some clones are missing from TCRdb's copy, which holds only in-frame ones; the method was immunoSEQ multiplex PCR. The repertoire consists of approximately 500,000 clones, with 70% to 90% occurring once and the leading ten covering more than 10%.

The chain uses TRBV5-6 and TRBJ2-1; D is undetermined. The specimen comprised peripheral blood, sampled in a trial of Ad26.COV2.S vaccine versus placebo. The clonotype originates from a person aged 18 to 65 who received the Ad26.COV2.S COVID-19 vaccine or a placebo. This CDR3 is CASSSRNLPYNEQFF. The CDR3 DNA reads as TGTGCCAGCAGCTCACGGAATCTCCCCTACAATGAGCAGTTCTTC.